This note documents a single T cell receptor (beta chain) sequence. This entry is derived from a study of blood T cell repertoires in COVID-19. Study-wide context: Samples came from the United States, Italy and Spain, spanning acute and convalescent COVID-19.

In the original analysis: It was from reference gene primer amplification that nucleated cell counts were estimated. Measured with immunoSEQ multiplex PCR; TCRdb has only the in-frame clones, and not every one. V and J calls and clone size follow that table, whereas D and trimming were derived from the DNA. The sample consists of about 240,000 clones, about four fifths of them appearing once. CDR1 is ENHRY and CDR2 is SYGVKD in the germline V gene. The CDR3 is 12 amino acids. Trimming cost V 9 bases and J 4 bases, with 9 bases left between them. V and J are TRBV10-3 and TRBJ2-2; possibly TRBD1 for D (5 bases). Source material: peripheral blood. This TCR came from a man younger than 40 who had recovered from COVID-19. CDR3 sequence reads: CAMRQTTGELFF. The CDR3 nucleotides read TGTGCCATGCGACAGACCACCGGGGAGCTGTTTTTT.